The next 24 T cell receptor beta chains were all read from a single sample in a study of beta chain features in type 1 diabetes. General study findings and limits: There was a moderate but significant shortening of TCRB CDR3s in all four CD4+ subsets of Type 1 diabetes patients.

Their antigens remain unidentified. The study reverse transcribed the entire isolated RNA, so it sequenced expressed TCRB transcripts. Sequenced by immunoSEQ multiplex PCR; TCRdb stores in-frame clones only, minus some. The sample records a few hundred thousand clones, 16% being singletons. Sequencing input: naive CD4+ T cells from blood. The receptors shown here come from a man aged 25 to 40 with type 1 diabetes.

V is TRBV4-3 and J is TRBJ2-1; a weak D match, TRBD2 (6 bases). Trimming stripped 3 bases from V and 8 bases from J, with 17 bases between. Germline CDR1 LGHNA, CDR2 YSLEER. The CDR3 length is 15 residues. The CDR3 DNA reads as TGCGCCAGCAGCCAGGTCATCGGCGGAGGGGATGAGCAGTTCTTC. Translation gives CASSQVIGGGDEQFF.

This clone was counted between two and nine times. The chain's CDR3 is CASSQASGRHGELFF. CDR3 bases: TGTGCCAGCAGCCAAGCTAGCGGGAGGCACGGGGAGCTGTTTTTT. The chain links TRBV14 to TRBJ2-2; 11 bases line up with TRBD2. Trimming at V came to 1 base and at J to 7 bases, leaving 2 bases not matched to a gene. The CDR3 loop spans 15 amino acids. The germline V gene encodes CDR1 SGHDN and CDR2 FVKESK. The whole variable domain, remainder taken from reference TRBV14 and TRBJ2-2, is EAGVTQFPSHSVIEKGQTVTLRCDPISGHDNLYWYRRVMGKEIKFLLHFVKESKQDESGMPNNRFLAERTGGTYSTLKVQPAELEDSGVYFCASSQASGRHGELFFGEGSRLTVL.

V gene TRBV9 combines with J gene TRBJ1-5; no reliable D call. The CDR3 contains 14 residues. Germline-derived CDR1 and CDR2 are SGDLS and YYNGEE. V was cut by 0 bases and J by 5 bases, with 9 bases left in between. The CDR3 protein is CASSVEMGDQPQHF. CDR3 bases: TGTGCCAGCAGCGTAGAAATGGGAGATCAGCCCCAGCATTTT.

This clone was found a few times. V and J are TRBV5-5 and TRBJ1-5, with D possibly TRBD1 on 5 matching bases. V was cut by 3 bases and J by 10 bases, with 17 bases left in between. The CDR3 length is 14 residues. CDR1 and CDR2 from the germline V gene are SGHKS and YYEKEE (reference sequence). CDR3 region: CASSSLGTEEPQHF. CDR3 nucleotides: TGTGCCAGCAGCTCGCTAGGGACGGAAGAACCCCAGCATTTT.

The rearrangement uses TRBV7-2 and TRBJ2-5; perhaps TRBD1 as D (6 bases). Germline lookup yields CDR1 SGHTA and CDR2 FQGNSA. V lost 4 bases, J lost 5 bases, and 11 bases lay in between. The CDR3 length is 13 residues. CDR3 amino acids: CASSYRDSETQYF. The CDR3 DNA follows: TGTGCCAGCAGCTACAGGGATTCGGAGACCCAGTACTTC.

J is TRBJ2-7 and V is TRBV6-6, with unresolved D. The CDR3 spans 12 residues. The germline V gene has CDR1 MNHNY and CDR2 SVGAGI (reference sequence). V was cut by 4 bases and J by 3 bases, with 7 bases left in between. In DNA, the CDR3 is TGTGCCAGCAGTTTAGCTAGCTACGAGCAGTACTTC. This codes for CASSLASYEQYF.

The rearrangement joins TRBV4-1 to TRBJ1-2; 7 bases are shared with TRBD1. J gave up 4 bases and V 0 bases, and 5 bases lay outside the gene matches. Germline CDR1 and CDR2: MGHRA and YSYEKL. CDR3 length: 15 amino acids. In DNA, the CDR3 is TGCGCCAGCAGCCAAGATCAGGGGGTGGGCTATGGCTACACCTTC. Translating gives CASSQDQGVGYGYTF.

This clone occurred a few times. V gene TRBV5-4 combines with J gene TRBJ2-7; D may be TRBD1 (5 bases). The V gene lost 5 bases and the J gene lost 3 bases, with 12 bases spanning the gap. Germline V gene sequence: CDR1 SGHNT, CDR2 YYREEE (reference sequence). The CDR3 is 13 residues long. The CDR3 spells CASSSDSSYEQYF. CDR3 coding DNA: TGTGCCAGCAGTTCCGACAGCAGCTACGAGCAGTACTTC.

The V call is TRBV23-1, the J call TRBJ2-7, with a weak D call TRBD1 (6 bases). TRBV23-1 has ORF status, its function being uncertain. Trimming cost V 2 bases and J 4 bases, with 24 bases left between them. This CDR3 is 18 amino acids long. The CDR3 reads CASSQKGEQQGEIYEQYF. CDR3 in DNA: TGCGCCAGCAGTCAAAAGGGGGAACAACAGGGAGAGATATACGAGCAGTACTTC.

This clone was picked up a small number of times. The chain is built from TRBV29-1 and TRBJ2-1, with TRBD2 as a possible D gene (5 bases). Germline CDR1 is SQVTM and CDR2 is ANQGSEA. V was shortened by 5 bases and J by 5 bases, with 16 bases between the two germline ends. The CDR3 loop spans 14 amino acids. CDR3 DNA: TGCAGCGTTTGGTTTCAGCGGCTAAACAATGAGCAGTTCTTC. It is translated as CSVWFQRLNNEQFF.

The chain links TRBV7-3 to TRBJ2-3; 7 bases fit TRBD1. This CDR3 comprises 15 residues. Per germline, CDR1 SGHTA and CDR2 FQGTGA. V lost 0 bases and J lost 2; bases outside the gene matches: 2. The CDR3 DNA follows: TGTGCCAGCAGCTTAACGGGGACAGTCACAGATACGCAGTATTTT. It is translated as CASSLTGTVTDTQYF.

J is TRBJ1-2 and V is TRBV4-3, with a tentative D call TRBD1 (6 bases). The V end was cut by 2 bases, the J end by 2 bases, with 12 bases between. This CDR3 contains 15 residues. The germline gives CDR1 LGHNA, CDR2 YSLEER. In DNA, the CDR3 is TGCGCCAGCAGCCAACACGGAACAGGGAACTATGGCTACACCTTC. Encoded protein: CASSQHGTGNYGYTF.

The J gene is TRBJ2-1, the V gene TRBV5-4; D may be TRBD1 or TRBD2 (6 bases each). The CDR3 is made up of 13 amino acids. Germline V gives CDR1 SGHNT, CDR2 YYREEE (reference sequence). V was pared by 5 bases and J by 6 bases, with 12 bases between. For the CDR3, the DNA is TGTGCCAGCAGGGGGGGCAGGAGCAATGAGCAGTTCTTC. This encodes CASRGGRSNEQFF.

J is TRBJ1-2 and V is TRBV30, with D possibly TRBD1 on 5 matching bases. V was cut by 2 bases and J by 2 bases, with 9 bases left in between. Germline V gene sequence: CDR1 GTSNPN, CDR2 SVGIG (reference sequence). The CDR3 is made up of 13 amino acids. The CDR3 bases are TGTGCCTGGAGTAGGGACGGAAACTATGGCTACACCTTC. Encoded protein: CAWSRDGNYGYTF.

This clone was picked up a small number of times. The V call is TRBV5-1, the J call TRBJ2-2; D call uncertain. The CDR3 covers 13 residues. Germline V lookup: CDR1 SGHRS, CDR2 YFSETQ. V was pared by 2 bases and J by 6 bases, with 8 bases between. CDR3 DNA sequence: TGCGCCAGCAGCTTTCCTGTCGCCGGGGAGCTGTTTTTT. Translation: CASSFPVAGELFF.

This clone was seen a handful of times. The chain couples TRBV30 to TRBJ1-2, with D uncertain. The CDR3 extends over 10 amino acids. Per germline, CDR1 GTSNPN and CDR2 SVGIG (reference sequence). Trimming cost V 7 bases and J 4 bases, with 7 bases left between them. The CDR3 nucleotides read TGTGCCTCCTGGGGCTATGGCTACACCTTC. Its translation: CASWGYGYTF.

The rearrangement joins TRBV29-1 to TRBJ1-4; D unresolved. The germline CDR1 and CDR2 sequences are SQVTM and ANQGSEA. Between the trimmed V and J ends, which lost 1 base and 0 bases, there was a span of 6 bases. CDR3 length equals 14 residues. This chain's CDR3 is CSVEARSTNEKLFF. The CDR3 DNA reads TGCAGCGTTGAAGCGAGGTCAACTAATGAAAAACTGTTTTTT.

The rearrangement uses TRBV9 and TRBJ1-1; no reliable D call. Germline CDR1 is SGDLS and CDR2 is YYNGEE. The ends were cut back, 0 bases at V and 8 bases at J, with 14 bases in the middle. CDR3 size: 14 residues. Written as DNA, the CDR3 is TGTGCCAGCAGCGTAGTCCCCGGGGTGACGGAAGCTTTCTTT. This sequence encodes CASSVVPGVTEAFF.

The chain couples TRBV7-2 to TRBJ1-4; D not resolved. The CDR3 contains 13 residues. Per germline, CDR1 SGHTA and CDR2 FQGNSA. V was clipped by 1 base and J by 8 bases, with 8 bases between them. CDR3 DNA sequence: TGTGCCAGCAGCTTAGTTGGGATGGAAAAACTGTTTTTT. Translation: CASSLVGMEKLFF.

This clone has more than one count but fewer than ten. Other DNA sequences in the sample encode the same CDR3. The rearrangement joins TRBV7-9 to TRBJ2-7; D may be TRBD1 (6 bases). CDR1 and CDR2 (germline): SEHNR, FQNEAQ (reference sequence). V lost 2 bases and J lost 4, with 9 bases in between. This CDR3 is 13 amino acids long. DNA for the CDR3: TGTGCCAGCAGCTTACAACAGGGTTACGAGCAGTACTTC. This encodes CASSLQQGYEQYF.

The rearrangement links TRBV27 to TRBJ2-7, with a possible D match to TRBD1 (6 bases). Germline V gene sequence: CDR1 MNHEY, CDR2 SMNVEV (reference sequence). V dropped 6 bases and J dropped 10 bases, with 16 bases sitting between them. The CDR3 runs 12 residues. CDR3 residues: CASSPTYRAQYF. CDR3 bases: TGTGCCAGCAGCCCAACTTACAGGGCTCAGTACTTC.

The chain is built from TRBV25-1 and TRBJ2-2; 10 positions match TRBD2. V was clipped by 0 bases and J by 4 bases; unmatched bases: 5. CDR1 MGHDK and CDR2 SYGVNS come from the germline V gene. The CDR3 is 17 residues long. As DNA, the CDR3 is TGTGCCAGCAGTGAATATGCCCTAGCGGGAGCCACCGGGGAGCTGTTTTTT. It specifies CASSEYALAGATGELFF.

The chain employs TRBV29-1 and TRBJ1-1, with D possibly being TRBD1 (5 bases). Germline V CDR1 and CDR2: SQVTM, ANQGSEA. V dropped 6 bases and J dropped 11 bases, with 16 bases sitting between them. The CDR3 spans 11 residues. The CDR3 coding sequence is TGCAGCGTAGCCCGACCGGGGGTCGCTTTCTTT. Its protein product is CSVARPGVAFF.

This chain connects TRBV9 to TRBJ2-3, with a possible D match to TRBD2 (5 bases). Trimming left V 1 base short and J 0 bases short, with 12 bases between. The CDR3 is 16 amino acids. CDR1 is SGDLS, CDR2 YYNGEE, per germline. CDR3 sequence: CASSVTGGGSTDTQYF. In DNA form, the CDR3 reads TGTGCCAGCAGCGTAACTGGCGGAGGTAGCACAGATACGCAGTATTTT.